What follows are 2 T cell receptor beta chains derived from one specimen sequenced in a study of blood T cell repertoires in COVID-19. The data were produced by immunoSEQ multiplex PCR, yet TCRdb's version contains in-frame clones alone and is incomplete. The sample has roughly 240,000 clones; 75% to 85% are singletons. Sequences were obtained from peripheral blood. The receptors derive from a man aged 40-49 years who had recovered from COVID-19.

The CDR3 spells CATSRDKISYEQYF. CDR3 sequence (DNA): TGTGCCACCAGCAGAGATAAAATATCCTACGAGCAGTACTTC. The genes are TRBV15 and TRBJ2-7; no definite D call. This CDR3 spans 14 amino acids. The germline V gene encodes CDR1 LNHNV and CDR2 YYDKDF (reference sequence). V was trimmed by 0 bases and J by 1 base, leaving 7 bases between them. Together with reference TRBV15 and TRBJ2-7, the CDR3 gives the full variable domain: DAMVIQNPRYQVTQFGKPVTLSCSQTLNHNVMYWYQQKSSQAPKLLFHYYDKDFNNEADTPDNFQSRRPNTSFCFLDIRSPGLGDTAMYLCATSRDKISYEQYFGPGTRLTVT.

The chain couples TRBV7-2 to TRBJ2-7; D perhaps matches TRBD2 (5 bases). CDR3 length equals 14 residues. Trimming pared 1 base from V and 6 bases from J, leaving 13 bases between. The germline V gene encodes CDR1 SGHTA and CDR2 FQGNSA. The CDR3 sequence: CASSLVGSGAEQYF. The CDR3 DNA reads TGTGCCAGCAGCTTAGTAGGAAGCGGTGCCGAGCAGTACTTC.